This TCR beta chain was observed in a study of Tregs in tolerant kidney transplant recipients. The CDR3 runs 15 residues. V was pared by 0 bases and J by 2 bases, with 10 bases between. Germline values: CDR1 SGHTA, CDR2 FQGNSA. Profiling relied on immunoSEQ multiplex PCR, and the TCRdb table lists in-frame clones only, not all of them. This table holds about 31,000 clones. This clone shows up as medium-sized (0.01 to 0.1%) by frequency. The read ends 3 residues shy of where the CDR3 ends; the end is completed using the germline J gene. Mixed chimerism was transient after nonmyeloablative marrow transplants from related graft donors.

The sample in question was CD4+ T cells from blood (PBMCs), obtained 24 months after the transplant. The chain carries TRBV7-2 and TRBJ1-1, with D unresolved. This receptor was identified in a human patient who received a combined kidney and bone marrow transplant. Some T cells may be provided by the graft donor. The CDR3 reads CASSLATRKNTEAFF. The CDR3 DNA, read in part, is TGTGCCAGCAGCTTAGCGACCAGGAAAAACACTGAA. Full variable domain (missing parts from reference TRBV7-2 and TRBJ1-1): GAGVSQSPSNKVTEKGKDVELRCDPISGHTALYWYRQSLGQGLEFLIYFQGNSAPDKSGLPSDRFSAERTGGSVSTLTIQRTQQEDSAVYLCASSLATRKNTEAFFGQGTRLTVV.